The 9 T cell receptor beta chains in this list originate from one sample, sequenced in a study of blood T cell repertoires in COVID-19 (dated by TCRdb to the early 2020s). To prepare the library, the immunoSEQ multiplex PCR assay was applied. This immuneACCESS table, as held by TCRdb, lists in-frame sequences with V and J called but not all clones. Of the missing ones, under half trace to an unresolved V gene in checked studies; the others have no known cause. In all, the sample holds approximately 76,000 clones, and around 86% of those were seen once. Around 1.9% of the sample lies in the top ten. The sequenced material came from peripheral blood. These receptors were taken from an older woman with acute or convalescent COVID-19.

This clone was found once. J is TRBJ1-1 and V is TRBV28; perhaps TRBD1 as D (6 bases). CDR1 and CDR2 from the germline V gene are MDHEN and SYDVKM. The ends were cut back, 6 bases at V and 4 bases at J, with 15 bases in the middle. This CDR3 is 14 amino acids long. The CDR3 sequence: CASRSPMTGTEAFF. The CDR3 coding sequence is TGTGCCAGCAGATCCCCTATGACAGGCACTGAAGCTTTCTTT.

The gene calls are TRBV5-4 and TRBJ2-5, with TRBD2 matching 10 bases. CDR3 size: 16 residues. In germline, CDR1 is SGHNT, CDR2 YYREEE (reference sequence). V lost 0 bases, J lost 0 bases, and 2 bases stayed unmatched. This chain's CDR3 is CASSLGLAGDQETQYF. In DNA form, the CDR3 reads TGTGCCAGCAGCTTGGGGCTAGCGGGGGACCAAGAGACCCAGTACTTC.

DNA of the CDR3: TGTGCCAGCAGCTGGATGGGGGGGGCTGTTAATGAGCAGTTCTTC. It specifies CASSWMGGAVNEQFF. J is TRBJ2-1 and V is TRBV2; TRBD2 is a possible D gene (7 bases). V dropped 6 bases and J dropped 7 bases, with 19 bases sitting between them. Per germline, CDR1 SNHLY and CDR2 FYNNEI. The CDR3 is 15 residues long.

This chain joins TRBV18 and TRBJ2-7; D might be TRBD1 (6 bases). Germline V lookup: CDR1 KGHSH, CDR2 LQKENI. V lost 3 bases to trimming and J lost 4 bases, with 10 bases between them. The CDR3 spans 13 residues. Here the CDR3 DNA reads TGTGCCAGCTCACCCGGGGACACTTACGAGCAGTACTTC. Its protein is CASSPGDTYEQYF.

The genes are TRBV5-1 and TRBJ1-2, with 8 bases fitting TRBD1. The CDR3 runs 13 residues. V shed 3 bases, J shed 6 bases, and the junction held 4 bases outside the gene matches. In germline, CDR1 is SGHRS, CDR2 YFSETQ. The DNA of the CDR3 is TGCGCCAGCAGCTACTCGACAGGGGATGGCTACACCTTC. This codes for CASSYSTGDGYTF.

The J gene is TRBJ1-1, the V gene TRBV28; 10 bases fit TRBD1. The CDR3 has 13 residues. Germline lookup yields CDR1 MDHEN and CDR2 SYDVKM. Trimming cost V 4 bases and J 11 bases; bases outside gene matches: 7. The CDR3 coding sequence is TGTGCCAGCAGTTCACCGGGACAGGGGATGGCTTTCTTT. It yields the protein CASSSPGQGMAFF.

V is TRBV10-3 and J is TRBJ2-2, with D tentatively TRBD1 (6 bases). Trimming left V 4 bases short and J 3 bases short, with 6 bases between. The germline CDR1 and CDR2 sequences are ENHRY and SYGVKD. The CDR3 runs to 13 residues. CDR3 bases: TGTGCCATCAGTGGGACAGACACCGGGGAGCTGTTTTTT. The encoded protein is CAISGTDTGELFF.

The rearrangement links TRBV2 to TRBJ2-7; 10 bases agree with TRBD1. J was trimmed by 0 bases and V by 6 bases; bases with no gene match: 5. The germline gives CDR1 SNHLY, CDR2 FYNNEI. The CDR3 runs to 15 residues. The CDR3, as DNA: TGTGCCAGCAGAATCGGGACAGGGGTCTCCTACGAGCAGTACTTC. It encodes CASRIGTGVSYEQYF.

The chain has TRBV3-1 (or the pseudogene TRBV3-2) and TRBJ1-5; D is possibly TRBD1 (6 bases). The CDR3 length is 14 residues. V was pared by 4 bases and J by 1 base, with 8 bases between. Germline V gives CDR1 LGHDT, CDR2 YNNKEL (reference sequence). The chain's CDR3 is CASSLQGSNQPQHF. Written as DNA, the CDR3 is TGTGCCAGCAGCCTACAGGGAAGCAATCAGCCCCAGCATTTT.